This T cell receptor beta chain was profiled in a study of radiotherapy plus CTLA-4 blockade in lung cancer. The study's findings and limits: Strongest reported response predictors: early blood clone changes and post-radiation interferon-beta. Among blood TCR repertoires after radiotherapy plus ipilimumab, tumor-derived clones expanded.

Measured with immunoSEQ multiplex PCR; TCRdb has only the in-frame clones, and not every one. The sample includes some 70,000 clones, less than 80% of them seen just once. On this clone: Its antigen is undetermined.

The ends lost 4 bases at V and 7 bases at J; junction bases unmatched: 9. The CDR3 has 15 residues. The germline V gene has CDR1 SNHLY and CDR2 FYNNEI. The sequencing used peripheral blood, collected from a patient treated with radiotherapy plus ipilimumab. The sequence derives from a human donor with non-small cell lung cancer who had a complete response to radiotherapy plus ipilimumab. The chain recombines TRBV2 with TRBJ2-4; 8 bases are a match to TRBD1. As DNA, the CDR3 is TGTGCCAGCAGTGTATCCGGACAGGGCTTTAACATTCAGTACTTC. This sequence encodes CASSVSGQGFNIQYF. The full variable domain, rest sourced from reference TRBV2 and TRBJ2-4, is EPEVTQTPSHQVTQMGQEVILRCVPISNHLYFYWYRQILGQKVEFLVSFYNNEISEKSEIFDDQFSVERPDGSNFTLKIRSTKLEDSAMYFCASSVSGQGFNIQYFGAGTRLSVL.